This T cell receptor beta chain is drawn from a study of blood T cell repertoires in COVID-19. The study recruited people aged about 18 to 95 years across 20 to 30 US areas. Cohorts were based on clinical histories the participants reported. Germline assignment: CDR1 SGHTA and CDR2 FQGTGA. The CDR3 is 15 residues long. Deletions cut 1 base from V and 3 bases from J, with 12 bases between. Generated by immunoSEQ multiplex PCR, the TCRdb table keeps only in-frame clones and is missing some. The data show about 370,000 clones, approximately 92% seen once. Sequenced: PBMCs or T cells enriched from blood (not recorded which). This receptor was taken from a man aged 18 to 30 who had recovered from COVID-19. The chain employs TRBV7-3 and TRBJ2-5, with D maybe TRBD2 (6 bases). The CDR3 spells CASSLSRREEETQYF. DNA for the CDR3: TGTGCCAGCAGCTTAAGTCGGAGGGAAGAAGAGACCCAGTACTTC.